The clone carrying this TCR beta chain was counted at least ten times. Antigen specificity is unknown. Naive CD8 T cell sorting was performed on the CD8+CD4-CCR7+CD45RA+ phenotype. Library preparation followed earlier protocols using designated TCR primers. TCRdb independently ran MiXCR on the PCR reads; one entry per CDR3 protein. The data hold 490,000 or so distinct CDR3 sequences, with 20% to 25% observed a single time. The V gene lost 6 bases and the J gene lost 3 bases, with 16 bases spanning the gap. The CDR3 is 15 amino acids. Germline assignment: CDR1 SEHNR and CDR2 FQNEAQ (reference sequence). This entry is derived from a study of molecular identifiers for immune sequencing clone quantification. Overall study findings and caveats: Identical TCR molecules that share a barcode could lead to an underestimation of highly expanded clone sizes. Spiked Jurkat TCR RNA equivalent to one cell was reportedly detectable in 800,000 to 1,000,000 naive cells.

The receptor comes from a human donor in good health. Some libraries in this study had Jurkat cell RNA spiked in. Material for sequencing was naive CD8+ T cells from blood, with Jurkat cell RNA spiked in. As for subset: FACS-sorted CD8+CD4-CCR7+CD45RA+ naive T cells. The rearrangement joins TRBV7-9 to TRBJ2-3; possibly TRBD1 for D (6 bases). CDR3 protein: CASSFTGTITDTQYF. Here the CDR3 DNA reads TGTGCCAGCAGTTTTACCGGGACAATTACAGATACGCAGTATTTT.